Below are 30 T cell receptor beta chains sequenced from a single sample in a study of shared clonotypes between healthy human individuals. Produced via immunoSEQ multiplex PCR; TCRdb's table is partial and in-frame only. The table includes 490,000 or so clones, over 65% detected once. Sequencing was performed on PBMCs. These TCRs come from a woman aged 40-49 years in good health. Some clones in this sample may be carry-over from other donors' samples.

The CDR3 sequence is CASSLRTNYEQYF. CDR3 nucleotide sequence: TGTGCCAGCAGCTTACGGACAAACTACGAGCAGTACTTC. V usage is TRBV7-9 and J usage is TRBJ2-7, with D possibly being TRBD1 (5 bases). V was pared by 2 bases and J by 3 bases, with 8 bases between. The CDR3 covers 13 residues. Germline lookup yields CDR1 SEHNR and CDR2 FQNEAQ (reference sequence). The full variable domain, rest sourced from reference TRBV7-9 and TRBJ2-7, is DTGVSQNPRHKITKRGQNVTFRCDPISEHNRLYWYRQTLGQGPEFLTYFQNEAQLEKSRLLSDRFSAERPKGSFSTLEIQRTEQGDSAMYLCASSLRTNYEQYFGPGTRLTVT.

The chain has TRBV6-5 and TRBJ2-2; D may be TRBD1 or TRBD2 (5 bases each). Germline values: CDR1 MNHEY, CDR2 SVGAGI. V lost 6 bases, J lost 6 bases, and 14 bases lay in between. The CDR3 sequence is 14 residues long. The CDR3 DNA sequence: TGTGCCAGCAGGGGGGACCCGCAATCCGGGGAGCTGTTTTTT. Protein: CASRGDPQSGELFF.

The CDR3 DNA sequence: TGTGCCAGCAGCTTAGTTTTCGCGGGAAACTATGGCTACACCTTC. This translates into CASSLVFAGNYGYTF. This sequence joins TRBV7-2 and TRBJ1-2; D is undetermined. The V and J ends lost 1 base and 2 bases respectively, with 11 bases between them. Germline CDR1 reads SGHTA; CDR2 reads FQGNSA. The CDR3 has 15 residues.

CDR3 residues: CASSFPEGGQETQYF. CDR3 nucleotide sequence: TGTGCCAGCAGCTTCCCGGAAGGAGGGCAAGAGACCCAGTACTTC. The V gene is TRBV7-9, the J gene TRBJ2-5; perhaps TRBD2 as D (6 bases). V was trimmed by 3 bases and J by 2 bases, leaving 13 bases between them. The germline CDR1 and CDR2 sequences are SEHNR and FQNEAQ (reference sequence). This CDR3 contains 15 residues.

The V call is TRBV2, the J call TRBJ2-1, with D perhaps matching TRBD1 (5 bases). Trimming shortened V by 5 bases and J by 9 bases, and 11 bases separated the two germline ends. Germline-derived CDR1 and CDR2 are SNHLY and FYNNEI. The CDR3 totals 12 residues. CDR3 nucleotide sequence: TGTGCCAGCAGTCCCCAGGGTACTGAGCAGTTCTTC. It specifies CASSPQGTEQFF.

V gene TRBV2 combines with J gene TRBJ2-3, with TRBD2 matching over 7 bases. Germline assignment: CDR1 SNHLY and CDR2 FYNNEI. The CDR3 spans 14 residues. V was pared by 8 bases and J by 2 bases, with 7 bases of the junction left unmatched. The CDR3 DNA is TGTGCCAGCCGACGTCTAGCGGTCACAGATACGCAGTATTTT. Translating gives CASRRLAVTDTQYF.

The V call is TRBV27, the J call TRBJ2-1; the D gene is possibly TRBD1 (6 bases). Trimming took 0 bases from V and 4 from J, leaving 13 bases between them. The CDR3 runs to 16 residues. Germline CDR1 is MNHEY and CDR2 is SMNVEV (reference sequence). CDR3 bases: TGTGCCAGCAGTTTATCCCAGGGGCGCCAGTACAATGAGCAGTTCTTC. Its protein is CASSLSQGRQYNEQFF.

Of note for this clone: In the same sample, other DNA sequences code for this CDR3. The J gene is TRBJ2-3, the V gene TRBV11-2, with D perhaps given as TRBD1 or TRBD2 (6 bases each). The V and J ends lost 0 bases and 5 bases respectively, with 9 bases between them. The CDR3 is made up of 14 amino acids. CDR1 is SGHAT and CDR2 is FQNNGV in the germline V gene. CDR3 DNA: TGTGCCAGCAGCTTAGAACGGGGGCAAGATACGCAGTATTTT. This gives the protein CASSLERGQDTQYF.

This chain connects TRBV5-1 to TRBJ2-7; 8 bases line up with TRBD2. The ends lost 2 bases at V and 2 bases at J; junction bases unmatched: 9. The CDR3 totals 16 residues. CDR1 is SGHRS, CDR2 YFSETQ, per germline. The CDR3 is CASSLTTSGLPYEQYF. CDR3 coding DNA: TGCGCCAGCAGCTTAACTACTAGCGGACTTCCCTACGAGCAGTACTTC. The full variable domain, in which reference TRBV5-1 and TRBJ2-7 provide the parts outside the CDR3, is KAGVTQTPRYLIKTRGQQVTLSCSPISGHRSVSWYQQTPGQGLQFLFEYFSETQRNKGNFPGRFSGRQFSNSRSEMNVSTLELGDSALYLCASSLTTSGLPYEQYFGPGTRLTVT.

The chain uses TRBV27 and TRBJ1-3; 10 nucleotides line up with TRBD1. Germline values: CDR1 MNHEY, CDR2 SMNVEV (reference sequence). After removal of 5 bases from V and 7 bases from J, the junction contained 5 bases not matched to a gene. This CDR3 spans 14 amino acids. The CDR3 loop is CASSPLDRGNTIYF. The DNA for the CDR3 is TGTGCCAGCAGTCCCCTGGACAGGGGGAACACCATATATTTT.

The chain recombines TRBV30 with TRBJ1-2; 8 positions match TRBD1. Losses at the gene ends were 5 bases for V and 8 bases for J; bases not matched to a gene: 4. CDR1 and CDR2 from the germline V gene are GTSNPN and SVGIG (reference sequence). The CDR3 runs 11 residues. CDR3 in amino acids: CAWGQGGGYTF. CDR3 in DNA: TGTGCCTGGGGACAGGGTGGAGGCTACACCTTC. The variable domain in full, with the rest retrieved from reference TRBV30 and TRBJ1-2, is SQTIHQWPATLVQPVGSPLSLECTVEGTSNPNLYWYRQAAGRGLQLLFYSVGIGQISSEVPQNLSASRPQDRQFILSSKKLLLSDSGFYLCAWGQGGGYTFGSGTRLTVV.

This chain joins TRBV4-3 and TRBJ1-1, with D tentatively TRBD1 (5 bases). This CDR3 is built from 14 residues. Germline V gene sequence: CDR1 LGHNA, CDR2 YSLEER. The ends were cut back, 6 bases at V and 0 bases at J, with 11 bases in the middle. DNA of the CDR3: TGCGCCAGCAGTACGCGGGGGTTGAACACTGAAGCTTTCTTT. This sequence encodes CASSTRGLNTEAFF.

This chain links TRBV7-2 with TRBJ1-3; TRBD1 agrees at 8 bases. The CDR3 is 19 amino acids. Germline V gene sequence: CDR1 SGHTA, CDR2 FQGNSA. The ends lost 5 bases at V and 0 bases at J; junction bases unmatched: 15. CDR3 amino acids: CASSPRSQGVYLSGNTIYF. In DNA form, the CDR3 reads TGTGCCAGCAGCCCCCGGTCACAGGGGGTGTATCTCTCTGGAAACACCATATATTTT. Full variable domain (rest looked up from reference TRBV7-2 and TRBJ1-3): GAGVSQSPSNKVTEKGKDVELRCDPISGHTALYWYRQSLGQGLEFLIYFQGNSAPDKSGLPSDRFSAERTGGSVSTLTIQRTQQEDSAVYLCASSPRSQGVYLSGNTIYFGEGSWLTVV.

The chain combines TRBV6-1 with TRBJ2-7; TRBD2 aligns across 7 bases. The germline CDR1 and CDR2 sequences are MNHNS and SASEGT. This CDR3 is built from 18 residues. With 0 bases clipped from V and 0 bases from J, the junction kept 11 bases outside the gene matches. CDR3 nucleotide sequence: TGTGCCAGCAGTGAAGCAAGAGGACTTCGCGGGAGCTCCTACGAGCAGTACTTC. Its protein product is CASSEARGLRGSSYEQYF.

This clone was seen at least ten times. The chain joins TRBV6-5 to TRBJ1-1, with no clear D. This CDR3 is built from 14 residues. Trimming removed 6 bases at V and 0 bases at J, with 11 bases between. Germline CDR1 and CDR2: MNHEY and SVGAGI. DNA of the CDR3: TGTGCCAGCAGGTCAGACAAGGTGAACACTGAAGCTTTCTTT. Its protein is CASRSDKVNTEAFF.

The table lists this clone with a few counts. J is TRBJ1-2 and V is TRBV30, with 7 positions matching TRBD1. From germline, CDR1 is GTSNPN and CDR2 SVGIG (reference sequence). This CDR3 has 12 amino acids. With V trimmed by 4 bases and J by 4 bases, 3 bases remained unmatched. CDR3: CAWKGAGYGYTF. The CDR3 nucleotides are TGTGCCTGGAAGGGGGCAGGCTATGGCTACACCTTC.

Comment on this clone: The CDR3 does not end in the conserved phenylalanine or tryptophan, so this is likely a read error. This sequence joins TRBV6-1 and TRBJ1-5; D gene unclear. The CDR3 totals 13 residues. V lost 7 bases to trimming and J lost 1 base, with 8 bases between them. Germline CDR1 reads MNHNS; CDR2 reads SASEGT. The CDR3 reads CASILDSNQPQHV. Here the CDR3 DNA reads TGTGCCAGCATTCTCGACAGCAATCAGCCCCAGCATGTT.

This clone was counted only a few times. The V gene is TRBV30, the J gene TRBJ1-1; 7 bases agree with TRBD1. After removal of 1 base from V and 5 bases from J, the junction contained 7 bases not matched to a gene. The V gene's germline CDR1 is GTSNPN and CDR2 SVGIG (reference sequence). The CDR3 has 14 amino acids. The CDR3 coding sequence is TGTGCCTGGAGTGAAGACAGGGTTTATACTGAAGCTTTCTTT. Translation gives CAWSEDRVYTEAFF.

The chain couples TRBV27 to TRBJ2-5; 7 bases are a match to TRBD1. Germline CDR1 MNHEY, CDR2 SMNVEV (reference sequence). The CDR3 is made up of 15 amino acids. Germline trimming cut 2 bases from V and 7 bases from J; bases unmatched to any gene: 10. The CDR3 DNA sequence: TGTGCCAGCAGTTTAAAACAGCCGCCAGGGGGGACCCAGTACTTC. Its protein product is CASSLKQPPGGTQYF.

V and J are TRBV2 and TRBJ1-2, with D possibly matching TRBD1 (5 bases). V lost 0 bases to trimming and J lost 3 bases, with 14 bases between them. From germline, CDR1 is SNHLY and CDR2 FYNNEI. The CDR3 extends over 16 amino acids. The CDR3 spells CASSEALPQGDYGYTF. CDR3 sequence (DNA): TGTGCCAGCAGTGAAGCTCTCCCCCAGGGCGACTATGGCTACACCTTC.

This clone occurred many times. The chain combines TRBV4-2 with TRBJ2-1, with TRBD2 identical over 10 bases. CDR3 length: 17 amino acids. Per the germline V gene, CDR1 is LGHNA and CDR2 is YNFKEQ. Trimming cost V 0 bases and J 2 bases; bases outside gene matches: 4. CDR3 sequence: CASSQEETSGPYNEQFF. The CDR3 region has the DNA TGTGCCAGCAGCCAAGAAGAGACTAGCGGGCCCTACAATGAGCAGTTCTTC.

In its sample, this clone was seen once. The V and J genes are TRBV30 and TRBJ2-3; weak D call: TRBD1 (5 bases). Trimming shortened V by 0 bases and J by 2 bases, and 9 bases separated the two germline ends. The CDR3 contains 14 residues. Per germline, CDR1 GTSNPN and CDR2 SVGIG (reference sequence). The CDR3 DNA sequence: TGTGCCTGGAGTGTGGGGCAGGTCACAGATACGCAGTATTTT. Protein sequence: CAWSVGQVTDTQYF.

CDR3 in DNA: TGTGCCTGGGGGTCGGCTAGCGGGACCTACGAGCAGTACTTC. It is translated as CAWGSASGTYEQYF. This chain uses TRBV30 with TRBJ2-7, with 9 bases lining up with TRBD2. Germline CDR1 is GTSNPN and CDR2 is SVGIG (reference sequence). The CDR3 loop spans 14 amino acids. Trimming removed 5 bases from V and 2 bases from J; junction bases left unmatched: 7.

The gene calls are TRBV5-1 and TRBJ1-1, with D perhaps matching TRBD1 (5 bases). Germline V gene lookup returns CDR1 SGHRS and CDR2 YFSETQ. The CDR3 runs 17 residues. V dropped 0 bases and J dropped 1 base, with 16 bases sitting between them. CDR3 in DNA: TGCGCCAGCAGCTTGGAGGGCGTCGGGGCAGGGAACACTGAAGCTTTCTTT. Translated, it gives CASSLEGVGAGNTEAFF.

Written as DNA, the CDR3 is TGCAGCGTTGAGGTGACAGGGGGTGGCGATGAGCAGTTCTTC. Translating gives CSVEVTGGGDEQFF. The chain joins TRBV29-1 to TRBJ2-1; 9 positions agree with TRBD1. This CDR3 has 14 amino acids. V lost 3 bases to trimming and J lost 8 bases; unmatched junction nucleotides: 8. Germline V gene data show CDR1 as SQVTM and CDR2 as ANQGSEA.

The CDR3 spells CSAGQGPGNEQFF. The CDR3 region has the DNA TGCAGCGCGGGACAGGGTCCAGGCAATGAGCAGTTCTTC. The chain links TRBV29-1 to TRBJ2-1, with 9 bases matching TRBD1. The ends lost 7 bases at V and 6 bases at J; junction bases unmatched: 7. Germline V CDR1 and CDR2: SQVTM, ANQGSEA. The length of the CDR3 is 13 residues.

The rearrangement uses TRBV7-2 and TRBJ2-5, with 7 positions matching TRBD1. TRBJ2-7 explains the end of the DNA better; the J call may be wrong. CDR3 length: 15 residues. Per the germline V gene, CDR1 is SGHTA and CDR2 is FQGNSA. The CDR3 DNA is TGTGCCAGCAGCTTACGGACCGGGACAGCTTACGAGCAGTACTTC. Its translation: CASSLRTGTAYEQYF.

The table lists this clone with a few counts. This chain's CDR3 is CASSQDRGSYNEQFF. In DNA, the CDR3 is TGTGCCAGCAGCCAGGACAGGGGGTCCTACAATGAGCAGTTCTTC. This sequence joins TRBV6-1 and TRBJ2-1; 10 bases line up with TRBD1. The CDR3 sequence is 15 residues long. The V gene end was trimmed by 6 bases and the J gene end by 1 base; junction bases not matched to a gene: 3. CDR1 MNHNS and CDR2 SASEGT come from the germline V gene.

This clone was counted once. The DNA of the CDR3 is TGCGCCAGCAGCCAAGATCGCGGATTTGGGGAGCTGTTTTTT. The encoded protein is CASSQDRGFGELFF. V usage is TRBV4-3 and J usage is TRBJ2-2; no clear D gene. Germline assignment: CDR1 LGHNA and CDR2 YSLEER. CDR3 length: 14 amino acids. Trimming pared 0 bases from V and 8 bases from J, leaving 10 bases between.

The gene calls are TRBV7-9 and TRBJ1-2; no firm D call. This CDR3 is 16 amino acids long. From germline, CDR1 is SEHNR and CDR2 FQNEAQ (reference sequence). Trimming pared 1 base from V and 3 bases from J, leaving 15 bases between. The CDR3 protein is CASSLVPTFFDYGYTF. The DNA for the CDR3 is TGTGCCAGCAGCTTAGTCCCGACCTTTTTTGACTATGGCTACACCTTC.